This TCR beta chain was retrieved from a study of T cells in Graves' hyperthyroidism and ophthalmopathy. From RNA transcripts, TCR beta CDR3 regions were amplified. During a first-round RT-PCR of the TCR CDR3, the HTBI primer set was used. Via MiXCR, TCRdb re-called the multiplex PCR reads, giving one row per CDR3 protein. The sample records some 600,000 distinct CDR3 sequences, about 15% being singletons. This clonotype was detected many times. V was pared by 6 bases and J by 8 bases, with 7 bases of the junction left unmatched. The germline V gene has CDR1 DFQATT and CDR2 SNEGSKA (reference sequence). This CDR3 is built from 14 residues.

This TCR derives from a woman under 40 with Graves' hyperthyroidism that later progressed to Graves' ophthalmopathy. The rearrangement joins TRBV20-1 to TRBJ2-1; TRBD2 matches 13 bases. The sample consisted of blood. CDR3 in DNA: TGCAGTGCCAGGGGGACTAGCGGGACCGATGAGCAGTTCTTC. It is translated as CSARGTSGTDEQFF.